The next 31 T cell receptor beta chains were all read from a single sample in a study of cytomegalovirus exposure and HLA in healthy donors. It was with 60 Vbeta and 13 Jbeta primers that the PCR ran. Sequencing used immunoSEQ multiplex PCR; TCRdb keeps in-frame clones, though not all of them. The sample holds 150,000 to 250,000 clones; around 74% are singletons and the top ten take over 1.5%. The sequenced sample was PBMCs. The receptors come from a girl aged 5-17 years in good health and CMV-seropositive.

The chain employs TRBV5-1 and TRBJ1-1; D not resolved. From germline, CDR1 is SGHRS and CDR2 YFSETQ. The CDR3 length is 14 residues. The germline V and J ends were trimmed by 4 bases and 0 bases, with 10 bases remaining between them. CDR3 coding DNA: TGCGCCAGCAGCGAGGTCCCCATGAACACTGAAGCTTTCTTT. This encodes CASSEVPMNTEAFF.

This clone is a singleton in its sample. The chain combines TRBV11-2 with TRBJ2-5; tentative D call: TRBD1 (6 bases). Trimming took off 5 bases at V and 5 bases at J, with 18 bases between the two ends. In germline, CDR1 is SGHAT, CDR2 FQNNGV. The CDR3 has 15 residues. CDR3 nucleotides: TGTGCCAGCAGCCCTAGGGACATAACCAAGGAGACCCAGTACTTC. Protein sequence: CASSPRDITKETQYF. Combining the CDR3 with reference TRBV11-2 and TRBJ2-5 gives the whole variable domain EAGVAQSPRYKIIEKRQSVAFWCNPISGHATLYWYQQILGQGPKLLIQFQNNGVVDDSQLPKDRFSAERLKGVDSTLKIQPAKLEDSAVYLCASSPRDITKETQYFGPGTRLLVL.

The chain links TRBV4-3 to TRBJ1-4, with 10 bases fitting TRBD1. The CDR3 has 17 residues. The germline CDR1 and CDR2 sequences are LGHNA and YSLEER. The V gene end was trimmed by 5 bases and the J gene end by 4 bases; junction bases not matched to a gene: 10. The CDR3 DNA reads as TGCGCCAGCAGCGCCTGGGGGACAGGGGACCTTAATGAAAAACTGTTTTTT. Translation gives CASSAWGTGDLNEKLFF.

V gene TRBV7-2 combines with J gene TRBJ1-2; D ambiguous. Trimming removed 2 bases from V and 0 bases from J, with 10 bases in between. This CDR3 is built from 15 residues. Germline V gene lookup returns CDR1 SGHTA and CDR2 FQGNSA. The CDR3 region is CASSLLAYSNYGYTF. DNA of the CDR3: TGTGCCAGCAGCTTATTAGCTTATTCTAACTATGGCTACACCTTC.

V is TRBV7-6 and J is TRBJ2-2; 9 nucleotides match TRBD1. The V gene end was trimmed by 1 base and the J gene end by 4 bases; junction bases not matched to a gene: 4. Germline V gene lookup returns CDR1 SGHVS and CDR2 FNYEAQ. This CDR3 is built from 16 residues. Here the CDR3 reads CASSLVVTGGTGELFF. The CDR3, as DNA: TGTGCCAGCAGCTTAGTAGTGACAGGGGGCACCGGGGAGCTGTTTTTT.

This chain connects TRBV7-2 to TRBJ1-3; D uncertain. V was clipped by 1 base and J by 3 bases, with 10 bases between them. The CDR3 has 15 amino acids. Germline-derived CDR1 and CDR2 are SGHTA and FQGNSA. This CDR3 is CASSLEGAVGNTIYF. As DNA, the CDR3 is TGTGCCAGCAGCTTAGAGGGAGCGGTTGGAAACACCATATATTTT.

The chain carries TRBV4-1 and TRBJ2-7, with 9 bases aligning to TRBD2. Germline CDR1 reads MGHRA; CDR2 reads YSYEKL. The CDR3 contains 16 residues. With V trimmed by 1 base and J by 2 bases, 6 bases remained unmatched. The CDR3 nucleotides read TGCGCCAGCAGCCAAGGCCTGGCGGGGGGGACCTACGAGCAGTACTTC. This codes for CASSQGLAGGTYEQYF.

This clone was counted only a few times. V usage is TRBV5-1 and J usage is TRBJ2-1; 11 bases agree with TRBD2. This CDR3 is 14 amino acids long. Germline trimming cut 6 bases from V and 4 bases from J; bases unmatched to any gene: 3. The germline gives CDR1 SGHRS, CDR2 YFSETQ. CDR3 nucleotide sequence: TGCGCCAGCACCCCTAGCGGGGGGTACAATGAGCAGTTCTTC. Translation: CASTPSGGYNEQFF.

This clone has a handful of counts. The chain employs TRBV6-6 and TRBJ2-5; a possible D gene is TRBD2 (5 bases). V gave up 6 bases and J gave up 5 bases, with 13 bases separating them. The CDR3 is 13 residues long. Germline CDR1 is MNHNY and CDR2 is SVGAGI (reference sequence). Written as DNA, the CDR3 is TGTGCCAGCAGGGCAGCGGTGGGGGAGACCCAGTACTTC. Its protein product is CASRAAVGETQYF.

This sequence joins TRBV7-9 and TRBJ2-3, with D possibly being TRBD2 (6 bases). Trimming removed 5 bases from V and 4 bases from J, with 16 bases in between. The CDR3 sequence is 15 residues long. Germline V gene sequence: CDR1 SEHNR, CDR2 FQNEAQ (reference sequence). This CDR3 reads CASSVGSGESDTQYF. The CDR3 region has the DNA TGTGCCAGCAGCGTAGGCTCGGGGGAGTCAGATACGCAGTATTTT.

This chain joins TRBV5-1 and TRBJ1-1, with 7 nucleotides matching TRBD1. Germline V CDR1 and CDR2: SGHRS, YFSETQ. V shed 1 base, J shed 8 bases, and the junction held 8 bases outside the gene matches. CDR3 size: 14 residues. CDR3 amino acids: CASSLRAGGREAFF. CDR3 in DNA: TGCGCCAGCAGCTTGAGGGCAGGGGGTCGGGAAGCTTTCTTT.

CDR3 DNA sequence: TGCGCCAGCAGCCAAGGGGCCAGGGCGTGGGAACTGTTTTTT. This sequence encodes CASSQGARAWELFF. The chain uses TRBV4-3 and TRBJ1-4; possible D gene TRBD1, 5 bases. Trimming removed 1 base from V and 12 bases from J, with 15 bases in between. This CDR3 region has 14 residues. CDR1 is LGHNA and CDR2 is YSLEER in the germline V gene.

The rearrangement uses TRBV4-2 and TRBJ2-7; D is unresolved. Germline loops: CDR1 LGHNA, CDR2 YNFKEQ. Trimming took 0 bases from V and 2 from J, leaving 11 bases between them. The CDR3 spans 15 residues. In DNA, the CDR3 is TGTGCCAGCAGCCAAGATCGGAACAGCCCCTACGAGCAGTACTTC. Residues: CASSQDRNSPYEQYF.

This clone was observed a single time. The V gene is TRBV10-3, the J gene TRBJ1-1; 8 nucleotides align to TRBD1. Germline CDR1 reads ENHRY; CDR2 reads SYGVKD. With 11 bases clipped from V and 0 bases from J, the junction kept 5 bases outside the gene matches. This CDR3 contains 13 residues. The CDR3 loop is CAVAGGLNTEAFF. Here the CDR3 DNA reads TGTGCCGTCGCAGGGGGCCTGAACACTGAAGCTTTCTTT.

CDR3 amino acids: CASSDEGQGTYEQYF. The CDR3 bases are TGTGCCAGCAGTGACGAGGGACAGGGAACCTACGAGCAGTACTTC. The chain carries TRBV2 and TRBJ2-7; 9 positions agree with TRBD1. CDR3 length: 15 residues. The trim removed 3 bases at V and 2 bases at J, leaving 5 bases unmatched. CDR1 is SNHLY, CDR2 FYNNEI, per germline.

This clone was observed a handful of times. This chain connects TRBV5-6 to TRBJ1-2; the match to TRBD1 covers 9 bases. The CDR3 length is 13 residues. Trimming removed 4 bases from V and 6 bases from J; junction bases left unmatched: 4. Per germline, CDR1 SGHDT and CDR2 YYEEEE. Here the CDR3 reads CASSMGQGDGYTF. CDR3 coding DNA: TGTGCCAGCAGCATGGGACAGGGCGATGGCTACACCTTC.

The CDR3 is CASSRATGGTGVGTEAFF. The DNA for the CDR3 is TGTGCCAGTAGTCGGGCAACTGGGGGGACGGGAGTGGGCACTGAAGCTTTCTTT. This rearrangement joins TRBV19 to TRBJ1-1, with D possibly being TRBD1 (5 bases). The CDR3 is 18 residues long. Trimming took 5 bases from V and 4 from J, leaving 26 bases between them. CDR1 and CDR2 (germline): LNHDA, SQIVND (reference sequence).

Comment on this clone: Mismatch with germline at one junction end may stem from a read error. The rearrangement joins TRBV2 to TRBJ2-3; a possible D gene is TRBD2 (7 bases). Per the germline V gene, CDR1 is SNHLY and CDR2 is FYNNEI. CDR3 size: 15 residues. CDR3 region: CASSELGGGTGTQYF. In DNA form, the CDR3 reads TGTGCCAGCAGTGAACTGGGGGGGGGCACAGGTACGCAGTATTTT.

This CDR3 reads CASGPLGTASNTGELFF. The CDR3 nucleotides read TGTGCTAGTGGGCCCCTTGGGACAGCCTCGAACACCGGGGAGCTGTTTTTT. The J gene is TRBJ2-2, the V gene TRBV12-5; 7 nucleotides align to TRBD1. The CDR3 is 17 residues long. V shed 6 bases, J shed 0 bases, and the junction held 10 bases outside the gene matches. Germline CDR1 is LGHNT and CDR2 is FRNRAP. The full variable domain, its missing parts supplied by reference TRBV12-5 and TRBJ2-2, is DARVTQTPRHKVTEMGQEVTMRCQPILGHNTVFWYRQTMMQGLELLAYFRNRAPLDDSGMPKDRFSAEMPDATLATLKIQPSEPRDSAVYFCASGPLGTASNTGELFFGEGSRLTVL.

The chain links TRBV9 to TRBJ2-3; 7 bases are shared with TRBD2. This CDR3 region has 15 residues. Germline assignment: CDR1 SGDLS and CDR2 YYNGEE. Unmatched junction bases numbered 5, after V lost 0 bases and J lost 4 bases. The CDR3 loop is CASSVDLAVADTQYF. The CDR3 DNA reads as TGTGCCAGCAGCGTAGACCTAGCGGTGGCAGATACGCAGTATTTT.

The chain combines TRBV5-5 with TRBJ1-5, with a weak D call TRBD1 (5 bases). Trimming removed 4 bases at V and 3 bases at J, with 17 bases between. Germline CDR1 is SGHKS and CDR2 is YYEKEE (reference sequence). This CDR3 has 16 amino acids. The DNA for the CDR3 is TGTGCCAGCAGCCGGGTGGGCTCAGGGTCCAATCAGCCCCAGCATTTT. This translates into CASSRVGSGSNQPQHF.

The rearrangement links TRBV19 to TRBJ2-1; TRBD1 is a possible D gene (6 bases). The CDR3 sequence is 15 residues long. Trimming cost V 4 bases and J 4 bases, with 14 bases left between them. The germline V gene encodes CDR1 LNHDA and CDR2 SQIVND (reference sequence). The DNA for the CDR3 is TGTGCCAGTAGTAGGGGGCCCCCCGGGTACAATGAGCAGTTCTTC. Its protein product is CASSRGPPGYNEQFF.

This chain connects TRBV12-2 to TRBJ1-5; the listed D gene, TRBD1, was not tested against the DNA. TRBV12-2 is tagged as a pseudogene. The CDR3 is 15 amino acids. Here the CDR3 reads CASRPTGTGNQPQHF. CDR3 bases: TGTGCAAGTCGCCCCACCGGGACAGGTAATCAGCCCCAGCATTTT.

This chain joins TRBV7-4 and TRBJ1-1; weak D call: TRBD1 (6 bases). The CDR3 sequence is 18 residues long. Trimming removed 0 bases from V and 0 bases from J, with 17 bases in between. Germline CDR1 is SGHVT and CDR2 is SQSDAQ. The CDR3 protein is CASSLAQDRGKMNTEAFF. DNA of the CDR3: TGTGCCAGCAGCTTAGCGCAAGATAGGGGGAAGATGAACACTGAAGCTTTCTTT.

CDR3 protein: CSARTSGGLDEQYF. The CDR3 DNA reads as TGCAGCGCCCGGACTAGCGGGGGGCTGGACGAGCAGTACTTC. The chain joins TRBV29-1 to TRBJ2-7, with 14 nucleotides matching TRBD2. Unmatched junction bases numbered 7, after V lost 7 bases and J lost 5 bases. The germline gives CDR1 SQVTM, CDR2 ANQGSEA. The CDR3 sequence is 14 residues long.

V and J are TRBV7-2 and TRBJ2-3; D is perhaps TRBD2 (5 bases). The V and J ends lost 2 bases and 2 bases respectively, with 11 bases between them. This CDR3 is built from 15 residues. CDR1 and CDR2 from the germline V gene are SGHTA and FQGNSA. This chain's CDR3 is CASSLSGGYTDTQYF. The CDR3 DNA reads TGTGCCAGCAGCTTATCCGGCGGGTACACAGATACGCAGTATTTT.

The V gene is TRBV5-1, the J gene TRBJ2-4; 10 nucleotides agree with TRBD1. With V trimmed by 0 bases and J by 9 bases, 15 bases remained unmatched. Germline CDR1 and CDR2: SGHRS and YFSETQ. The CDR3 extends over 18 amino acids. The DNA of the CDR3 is TGCGCCAGCAGCTTGGTCCCCCCCGACAGGGGGCGGATGGGCATTCAGTACTTC. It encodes CASSLVPPDRGRMGIQYF.

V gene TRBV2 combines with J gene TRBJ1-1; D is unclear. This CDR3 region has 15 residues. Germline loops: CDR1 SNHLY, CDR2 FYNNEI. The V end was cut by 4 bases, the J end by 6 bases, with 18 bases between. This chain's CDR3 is CASSVGVLAHPEAFF. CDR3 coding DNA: TGTGCCAGCAGTGTCGGGGTATTGGCCCATCCTGAAGCTTTCTTT. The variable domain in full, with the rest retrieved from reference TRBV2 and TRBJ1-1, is EPEVTQTPSHQVTQMGQEVILRCVPISNHLYFYWYRQILGQKVEFLVSFYNNEISEKSEIFDDQFSVERPDGSNFTLKIRSTKLEDSAMYFCASSVGVLAHPEAFFGQGTRLTVV.

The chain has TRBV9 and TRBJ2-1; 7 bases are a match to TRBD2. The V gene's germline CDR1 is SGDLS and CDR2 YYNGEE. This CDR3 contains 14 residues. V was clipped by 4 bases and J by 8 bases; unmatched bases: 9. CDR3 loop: CASSRGVRYDEQFF. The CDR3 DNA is TGTGCCAGCAGCCGGGGGGTGAGGTATGATGAGCAGTTCTTC.

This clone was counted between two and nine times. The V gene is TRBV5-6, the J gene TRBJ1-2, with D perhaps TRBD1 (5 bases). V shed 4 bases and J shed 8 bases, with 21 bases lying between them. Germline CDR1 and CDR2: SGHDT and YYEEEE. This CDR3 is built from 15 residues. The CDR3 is CASSVPTGGAGGYTF. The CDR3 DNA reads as TGTGCCAGCAGCGTCCCAACGGGAGGGGCTGGGGGCTACACCTTC.

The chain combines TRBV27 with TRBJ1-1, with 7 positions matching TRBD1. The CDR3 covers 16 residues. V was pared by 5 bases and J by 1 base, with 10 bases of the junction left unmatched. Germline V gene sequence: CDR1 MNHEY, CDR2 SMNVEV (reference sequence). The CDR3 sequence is CASSPRTGNPNTEAFF. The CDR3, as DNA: TGTGCCAGCAGTCCCCGGACAGGAAACCCGAACACTGAAGCTTTCTTT.